This T cell receptor (beta chain) appears in the sequencing data of a study of blood T cell repertoires in COVID-19. Overall study context: Samples representing acute and convalescent COVID-19 were sourced from the United States, Italy and Spain. T cells, B-cell-depleted T cells, or PBMCs supplied cDNA or gDNA.

This clone was found once. Between the trimmed V and J ends, which lost 5 bases and 3 bases, there was a span of 19 bases. Germline V gene lookup returns CDR1 KGHSH and CDR2 LQKENI. This CDR3 is 16 amino acids long. Cohorts were assigned according to the clinical history that participants reported. Original methodology: How many nucleated cells were present was estimated from reference gene primer amplification. Clones were sequenced by immunoSEQ multiplex PCR, and TCRdb holds only the in-frame ones, with some missing. From that table come the V and J calls and clone size; the DNA was used to work out D and trimming. The sample has roughly 260,000 clones; 87% are singletons.

The rearrangement links TRBV18 to TRBJ2-5, with D tentatively TRBD1 (5 bases). The sample was PBMCs or T cells enriched from blood (not recorded which). This clonotype was obtained from a woman between 25 and 40 years old with acute COVID-19. CDR3 protein: CASSRQGLIGEETQYF. The CDR3 coding sequence is TGTGCCAGCTCAAGGCAGGGCCTCATAGGGGAAGAGACCCAGTACTTC. The entire variable domain, with the rest obtained from reference TRBV18 and TRBJ2-5, is as follows: NAGVMQNPRHLVRRRGQEARLRCSPMKGHSHVYWYRQLPEEGLKFMVYLQKENIIDESGMPKERFSAEFPKEGPSILRIQQVVRGDSAAYFCASSRQGLIGEETQYFGPGTRLLVL.